This T cell receptor (beta chain) was observed in a study of control samples from healthy donors and cancer patients. The germline V gene has CDR1 KGHSH and CDR2 LQKENI. V dropped 1 base and J dropped 2 bases, with 16 bases sitting between them. The CDR3 extends over 17 amino acids. TCRdb keeps only in-frame clones here, not all; method: immunoSEQ multiplex PCR. The sample shows approximately 150,000 clones, roughly 93% of them seen only once. The clonotype was recovered from a man between 18 and 29 years old in good health. Sequencing input: blood. The rearrangement uses TRBV18 and TRBJ2-3; tentatively, D is TRBD2 (6 bases). DNA for the CDR3: TGTGCCAGCTCACCACGGTCGACAGCGGGTCCCACAGATACGCAGTATTTT. Its protein is CASSPRSTAGPTDTQYF.